This TCR beta chain was profiled in a study of liver allograft versus peripheral blood T cells. Background on the study: Repertoires of T cell receptors in transplanted livers were compared with recipients' peripheral blood repertoires.

The CDR3 sequence is 14 residues long. V gave up 7 bases and J gave up 3 bases, with 15 bases separating them. From germline, CDR1 is SEHNR and CDR2 FQNEAQ (reference sequence). TCRdb reprocessed the reads via MiXCR and lists one record per CDR3 protein. The sample comprises over 5,000 distinct CDR3 sequences, roughly 17% of which are singletons, and roughly 7.9% rests with the top ten. Regarding the study as a whole: Repertoires of T cell receptors that resided inside liver allografts reportedly differed from those in peripheral blood.

Sample share makes this clonotype medium-sized (0.01 to 0.1%). Its matching antigen is unknown. The J gene is TRBJ1-2, the V gene TRBV7-9; TRBD1 might be the D (5 bases). The origin of this receptor is a human patient who had a liver transplant. Some T cells may trace back to the graft donor. This chain's CDR3 is CASIPGGWDYGYTF. CDR3 DNA: TGTGCCAGCATCCCCGGGGGGTGGGACTATGGCTACACCTTC.